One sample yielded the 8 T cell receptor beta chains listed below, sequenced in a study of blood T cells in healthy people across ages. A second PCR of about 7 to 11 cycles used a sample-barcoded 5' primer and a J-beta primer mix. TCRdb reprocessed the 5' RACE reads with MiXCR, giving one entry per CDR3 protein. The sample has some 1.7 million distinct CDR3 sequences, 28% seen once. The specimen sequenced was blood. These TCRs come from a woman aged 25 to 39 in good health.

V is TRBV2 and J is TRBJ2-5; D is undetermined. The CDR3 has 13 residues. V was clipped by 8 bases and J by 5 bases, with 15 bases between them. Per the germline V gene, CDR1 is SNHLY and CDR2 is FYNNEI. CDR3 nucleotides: TGTGCCAGCGGGTCTTTGAGACTGGAGACCCAGTACTTC. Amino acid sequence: CASGSLRLETQYF.

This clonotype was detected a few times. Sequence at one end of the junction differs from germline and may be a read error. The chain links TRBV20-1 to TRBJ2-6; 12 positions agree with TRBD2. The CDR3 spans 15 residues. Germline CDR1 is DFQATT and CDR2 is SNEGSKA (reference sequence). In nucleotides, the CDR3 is TGCAGTGCCCGGACTAGCGGGGTAGGGGCCAACGCCCTGACTTTC. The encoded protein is CSARTSGVGANALTF.

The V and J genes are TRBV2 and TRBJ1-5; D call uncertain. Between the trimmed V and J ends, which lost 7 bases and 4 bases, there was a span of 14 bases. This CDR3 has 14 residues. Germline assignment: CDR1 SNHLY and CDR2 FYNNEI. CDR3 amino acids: CASNLRASNQPQHF. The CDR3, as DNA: TGTGCCAGCAACCTTCGGGCCTCTAATCAGCCCCAGCATTTT.

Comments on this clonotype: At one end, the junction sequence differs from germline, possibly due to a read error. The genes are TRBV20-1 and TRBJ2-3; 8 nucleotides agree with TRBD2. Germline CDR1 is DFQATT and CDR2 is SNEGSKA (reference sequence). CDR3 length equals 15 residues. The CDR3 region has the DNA TGCAGTGCGAGTAGTAGCGGGGAGATCACAGATACGCGGTATTTT. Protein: CSASSSGEITDTRYF.

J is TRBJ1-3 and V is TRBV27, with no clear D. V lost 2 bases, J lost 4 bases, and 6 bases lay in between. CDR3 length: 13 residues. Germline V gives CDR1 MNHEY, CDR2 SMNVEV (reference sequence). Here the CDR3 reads CASSLIGGNTIYF. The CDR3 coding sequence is TGTGCCAGCAGTTTAATCGGAGGAAACACCATATATTTT.

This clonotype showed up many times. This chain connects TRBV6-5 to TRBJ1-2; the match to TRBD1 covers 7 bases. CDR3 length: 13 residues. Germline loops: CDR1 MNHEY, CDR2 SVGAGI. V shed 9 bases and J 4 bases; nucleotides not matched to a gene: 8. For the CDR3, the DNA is TGTGCCAGTAGCGACAGGGTTTCCTATGGCTACACCTTC. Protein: CASSDRVSYGYTF.

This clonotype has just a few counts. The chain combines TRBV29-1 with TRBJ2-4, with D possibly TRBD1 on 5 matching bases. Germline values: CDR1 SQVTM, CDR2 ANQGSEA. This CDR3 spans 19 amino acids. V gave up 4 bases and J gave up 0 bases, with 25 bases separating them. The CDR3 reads CSVAGFLRQTGLAKNIQYF. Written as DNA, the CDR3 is TGCAGCGTTGCAGGTTTTCTGAGACAGACCGGTTTAGCCAAAAACATTCAGTACTTC.

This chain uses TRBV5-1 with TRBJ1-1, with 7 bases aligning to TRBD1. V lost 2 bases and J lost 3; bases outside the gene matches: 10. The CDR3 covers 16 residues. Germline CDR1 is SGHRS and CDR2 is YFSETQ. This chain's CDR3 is CASSLNGDRVDTEAFF. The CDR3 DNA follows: TGCGCCAGCAGCTTAAATGGCGACAGGGTGGACACTGAAGCTTTCTTT.